These 25 T cell receptor beta chains were all obtained from the same sample, sequenced in a study of T cell repertoires in ileal Crohn's disease. TCRdb keeps only in-frame clones here, not all; method: immunoSEQ multiplex PCR. In the table there are roughly 29,000 clones, over 75% of which are singletons. Source material: ileal tissue. The source of these receptors is an adult with Crohn's disease.

The rearrangement uses TRBV5-5 and TRBJ2-1; 8 positions match TRBD2. The CDR3 has 14 residues. J was trimmed by 9 bases and V by 1 base; bases with no gene match: 6. Per germline, CDR1 SGHKS and CDR2 YYEKEE (reference sequence). CDR3 in amino acids: CASSLHVGRVEQFF. Written as DNA, the CDR3 is TGTGCCAGCAGCTTGCACGTCGGGAGGGTTGAGCAGTTCTTC.

This clone was detected a few times. The chain combines TRBV5-6 with TRBJ1-2; maybe TRBD1 (6 bases). The CDR3 loop spans 13 amino acids. The V and J ends lost 4 bases and 4 bases respectively, with 11 bases between them. Germline loops: CDR1 SGHDT, CDR2 YYEEEE. The CDR3 loop is CASSLTGSYGYTF. CDR3 DNA: TGTGCCAGCAGCCTCACAGGGAGCTATGGCTACACCTTC.

This chain links TRBV7-2 with TRBJ2-1; D unresolved. The germline V gene encodes CDR1 SGHTA and CDR2 FQGNSA. The CDR3 extends over 12 amino acids. V was trimmed by 5 bases and J by 8 bases, leaving 10 bases between them. CDR3 in amino acids: CASSRPSDEQFF. CDR3 sequence (DNA): TGTGCCAGCAGCCGTCCGAGCGATGAGCAGTTCTTC.

The chain joins TRBV5-1 to TRBJ2-7, with TRBD2 matching 14 bases. The CDR3 has 16 residues. V shed 4 bases and J 4 bases; nucleotides not matched to a gene: 7. Germline loops: CDR1 SGHRS, CDR2 YFSETQ. CDR3 amino acids: CASSEGLAGVSYEQYF. The CDR3 DNA is TGCGCCAGCAGCGAGGGACTAGCGGGAGTTAGTTACGAGCAGTACTTC.

The chain joins TRBV21-1 to TRBJ2-7; the table names TRBD2, a call not compared with the DNA. TRBV21-1 is shown as a pseudogene. The CDR3 extends over 18 amino acids. The CDR3 protein is CASSKAWAGAGEQHEQYF. CDR3 DNA: TGTGCCAGCAGCAAAGCCTGGGCGGGGGCGGGAGAACAGCACGAGCAGTACTTC.

The V and J genes are TRBV7-2 and TRBJ2-3, with D maybe TRBD1 (6 bases). V shed 9 bases and J shed 3 bases, with 13 bases lying between them. The V gene's germline CDR1 is SGHTA and CDR2 FQGNSA. The CDR3 loop spans 13 amino acids. The CDR3 DNA reads as TGTGCCAGTTCCTGGGGGCAAACAGATACGCAGTATTTT. Residues: CASSWGQTDTQYF. The full variable domain, completed using reference TRBV7-2 and TRBJ2-3, is GAGVSQSPSNKVTEKGKDVELRCDPISGHTALYWYRQSLGQGLEFLIYFQGNSAPDKSGLPSDRFSAERTGGSVSTLTIQRTQQEDSAVYLCASSWGQTDTQYFGPGTRLTVL.

Written as DNA, the CDR3 is TGTGCCATCAGTGAGCGGACAGGGCGTTATGGCTACACCTTC. It specifies CAISERTGRYGYTF. The gene calls are TRBV10-3 and TRBJ1-2; TRBD1 agrees at 8 bases. After removal of 2 bases from V and 5 bases from J, the junction contained 4 bases not matched to a gene. Germline V gene lookup returns CDR1 ENHRY and CDR2 SYGVKD. This CDR3 comprises 14 residues.

This clone has more than one count but fewer than ten. J is TRBJ2-1 and V is TRBV11-3; 8 bases are shared with TRBD1. Germline V CDR1 and CDR2: SGHNT, YENEEA. V trimming: 1 base; J trimming: 9 bases; junction bases outside the gene matches: 8. The CDR3 covers 15 residues. In DNA, the CDR3 is TGTGCCAGCAGCTTAGGGGACAGGCCAGTATTTGAGCAGTTCTTC. Residues: CASSLGDRPVFEQFF.

V usage is TRBV15 and J usage is TRBJ1-2; no clear D gene. The germline CDR1 and CDR2 sequences are LNHNV and YYDKDF (reference sequence). Trimming took off 1 base at V and 7 bases at J, with 10 bases between the two ends. This CDR3 is 13 amino acids long. The CDR3 loop reads CATSRGAKPGYTF. The CDR3 coding sequence is TGTGCCACCAGCAGAGGTGCGAAGCCTGGCTACACCTTC.

The chain uses TRBV7-2 and TRBJ2-1; D not resolved. Between the trimmed V and J ends, which lost 4 bases and 5 bases, there was a span of 9 bases. This CDR3 region has 13 residues. CDR1 is SGHTA, CDR2 FQGNSA, per germline. The CDR3 sequence: CASSSVLDNEQFF. The CDR3 DNA is TGTGCCAGCAGCTCAGTCCTCGACAATGAGCAGTTCTTC.

This chain uses TRBV18 with TRBJ2-7; perhaps TRBD1 as D (6 bases). V was trimmed by 5 bases and J by 0 bases, leaving 11 bases between them. In germline, CDR1 is KGHSH, CDR2 LQKENI. This CDR3 region has 14 residues. This CDR3 is CASSMGALSYEQYF. The CDR3 nucleotides read TGTGCCAGCTCAATGGGGGCCCTCTCCTACGAGCAGTACTTC.

The chain joins TRBV9 to TRBJ2-1; TRBD2 aligns across 9 bases. Germline values: CDR1 SGDLS, CDR2 YYNGEE. V was clipped by 4 bases and J by 4 bases; unmatched bases: 9. CDR3 length: 16 amino acids. CDR3 region: CASSPLFSGGYNEQFF. The DNA of the CDR3 is TGTGCCAGCAGCCCCCTCTTTAGCGGGGGTTACAATGAGCAGTTCTTC.

The V gene is TRBV4-3, the J gene TRBJ1-3, with D perhaps TRBD1 (5 bases). This CDR3 has 17 amino acids. Germline loops: CDR1 LGHNA, CDR2 YSLEER. Trimming removed 5 bases from V and 0 bases from J, with 17 bases in between. Here the CDR3 reads CASSFTTAWGSGNTIYF. Written as DNA, the CDR3 is TGCGCCAGCAGCTTCACGACAGCCTGGGGCTCTGGAAACACCATATATTTT.

The sample holds one count of this clone. V gene TRBV19 combines with J gene TRBJ1-2; D unclear. The germline CDR1 and CDR2 sequences are LNHDA and SQIVND (reference sequence). The V end was cut by 3 bases, the J end by 0 bases, with 8 bases between. The CDR3 spans 14 residues. The CDR3 spells CASSMTPANYGYTF. CDR3 in DNA: TGTGCCAGTAGTATGACACCAGCTAACTATGGCTACACCTTC.

This clone came up a few times. The gene calls are TRBV5-1 and TRBJ1-3; D is possibly TRBD1 (5 bases). Trimming left V 3 bases short and J 4 bases short, with 14 bases between. The CDR3 contains 15 residues. Germline V gene data show CDR1 as SGHRS and CDR2 as YFSETQ. The CDR3 protein is CASSYGTTNGNTIYF. The CDR3 DNA reads as TGCGCCAGCAGCTACGGGACTACGAACGGAAACACCATATATTTT.

V is TRBV7-2 and J is TRBJ2-5; 11 bases align to TRBD2. The CDR3 totals 16 residues. The J segment lost 0 bases and the V segment lost 5 bases, leaving 5 bases of the junction unmatched. Germline CDR1 and CDR2: SGHTA and FQGNSA. CDR3 loop: CASSPGTSGYQETQYF. The CDR3 DNA is TGTGCCAGCAGCCCCGGGACTAGCGGATACCAAGAGACCCAGTACTTC.

This clone was seen a single time. The V and J genes are TRBV9 and TRBJ2-5; TRBD2 aligns across 8 bases. Germline V gene sequence: CDR1 SGDLS, CDR2 YYNGEE. The V and J ends lost 3 bases and 0 bases, in that order; junction bases with no gene match: 7. The CDR3 is made up of 16 amino acids. CDR3 sequence reads: CASSASRLANQETQYF. In DNA form, the CDR3 reads TGTGCCAGCAGCGCCAGTAGACTAGCGAACCAAGAGACCCAGTACTTC.

The count of this clone is one. The chain employs TRBV30 and TRBJ2-1; TRBD2 agrees at 7 bases. Germline V lookup: CDR1 GTSNPN, CDR2 SVGIG (reference sequence). J lost 4 bases, V lost 0 bases, and 6 bases had no gene match. The CDR3 is 15 residues long. The CDR3 coding sequence is TGTGCCTGGAGTGTACCTAGCGGCGGGTACAATGAGCAGTTCTTC. As protein: CAWSVPSGGYNEQFF.

This chain uses TRBV7-2 with TRBJ2-3, with D tentatively TRBD2 (7 bases). With 4 bases removed from V and 3 bases from J, the gap between germline ends came to 14 bases. The CDR3 length is 15 residues. Looked up from germline, CDR1 is SGHTA and CDR2 is FQGNSA. The CDR3 DNA sequence: TGTGCCAGCAGCTCCGGGGGGCTTCGTACAGATACGCAGTATTTT. Amino acids: CASSSGGLRTDTQYF. The entire variable domain, with the rest obtained from reference TRBV7-2 and TRBJ2-3, is as follows: GAGVSQSPSNKVTEKGKDVELRCDPISGHTALYWYRQSLGQGLEFLIYFQGNSAPDKSGLPSDRFSAERTGGSVSTLTIQRTQQEDSAVYLCASSSGGLRTDTQYFGPGTRLTVL.

In this sample, this clone turned up a few times. This sequence joins TRBV6-5 and TRBJ1-1, with 9 nucleotides matching TRBD1. V shed 2 bases and J 4 bases; nucleotides not matched to a gene: 5. Germline V CDR1 and CDR2: MNHEY, SVGAGI. This CDR3 comprises 15 residues. The CDR3: CASSYRDRVGTEAFF. The DNA of the CDR3 is TGTGCCAGCAGTTACCGGGACAGGGTAGGCACTGAAGCTTTCTTT.

V is TRBV2 and J is TRBJ2-3, with D possibly being TRBD1 (6 bases). The CDR3 has 15 residues. CDR1 is SNHLY, CDR2 FYNNEI, per germline. Trimming left V 7 bases short and J 6 bases short, with 20 bases between. The CDR3 loop is CASNFGQSRVDTQYF. CDR3 bases: TGTGCCAGCAACTTCGGACAGTCTAGGGTGGATACGCAGTATTTT.

There are a few counts of this clone. The chain links TRBV9 to TRBJ1-2; TRBD1 agrees at 8 bases. V lost 0 bases and J lost 7; bases outside the gene matches: 14. The CDR3 contains 17 residues. The germline CDR1 and CDR2 sequences are SGDLS and YYNGEE. The CDR3 bases are TGTGCCAGCAGCGTAGCTAAATTAGGACAGGGAAAGAGTGGCTACACCTTC. Translated: CASSVAKLGQGKSGYTF.

This clone was recorded a few times. The V gene is TRBV5-1, the J gene TRBJ2-5, with 7 bases lining up with TRBD2. J gave up 5 bases and V 1 base, and 8 bases lay outside the gene matches. The CDR3 has 15 amino acids. Germline V lookup: CDR1 SGHRS, CDR2 YFSETQ. DNA for the CDR3: TGCGCCAGCAGCTTGTCGGGGGGATCGGGGGAGACCCAGTACTTC. It codes for CASSLSGGSGETQYF.

The V and J genes are TRBV11-2 and TRBJ2-5, with D perhaps matching TRBD1 (5 bases). CDR3 length: 16 residues. V was shortened by 1 base and J by 3 bases, with 15 bases between the two germline ends. Germline V gene sequence: CDR1 SGHAT, CDR2 FQNNGV. CDR3 protein: CASSLVGFVREETQYF. DNA of the CDR3: TGTGCCAGCAGCTTAGTAGGGTTTGTCAGGGAAGAGACCCAGTACTTC. Full variable domain (outside the CDR3, taken from reference TRBV11-2 and TRBJ2-5): EAGVAQSPRYKIIEKRQSVAFWCNPISGHATLYWYQQILGQGPKLLIQFQNNGVVDDSQLPKDRFSAERLKGVDSTLKIQPAKLEDSAVYLCASSLVGFVREETQYFGPGTRLLVL.

The V gene is TRBV15, the J gene TRBJ2-5; 9 nucleotides align to TRBD1. V trimming: 0 bases; J trimming: 5 bases; junction bases outside the gene matches: 13. Per germline, CDR1 LNHNV and CDR2 YYDKDF (reference sequence). The CDR3 contains 18 residues. The CDR3 DNA reads as TGTGCCACCAGCAGAGACCGCCCCGGGACAGGGTTTGTGGAGACCCAGTACTTC. Translated: CATSRDRPGTGFVETQYF.